A single sample is the source of the 15 T cell receptor beta chains below, sequenced in a study of OX40 agonist ivuxolimab in advanced cancers. To prepare the library, the immunoSEQ multiplex PCR assay was applied. TCRdb stores this immuneACCESS table with in-frame sequences only. Part of the clones is absent; in the studies checked, under half of the shortfall reflects unresolved V genes, and no reason is known for the rest. In all, the sample holds tens of thousands of clones, and about four fifths of those were seen once. More than 50% of the sample is held by the ten biggest clonotypes. The sequencing used CD4+ or CD8+ T cells sorted from blood, collected in a trial of the OX40 agonist ivuxolimab. The source of these receptors is an adult with an advanced solid tumor such as melanoma, head and neck, liver or kidney cancer.

The chain carries TRBV5-4 and TRBJ2-1; D uncertain. V lost 0 bases and J lost 0, with 7 bases in between. This CDR3 spans 15 amino acids. Germline V gives CDR1 SGHNT, CDR2 YYREEE (reference sequence). CDR3 amino acids: CASSLGESSYNEQFF. CDR3 DNA sequence: TGTGCCAGCAGCTTGGGGGAAAGCTCCTACAATGAGCAGTTCTTC.

The chain uses TRBV5-1 and TRBJ1-2; 9 bases map to TRBD1. Trimming cost V 2 bases and J 4 bases; bases outside gene matches: 12. CDR1 and CDR2 from the germline V gene are SGHRS and YFSETQ. This CDR3 is 17 amino acids long. The CDR3 loop reads CASSLTFPGQGSYGYTF. Here the CDR3 DNA reads TGCGCCAGCAGCTTAACTTTCCCGGGACAGGGTTCCTATGGCTACACCTTC. The complete variable domain, with remaining parts taken from reference TRBV5-1 and TRBJ1-2, reads KAGVTQTPRYLIKTRGQQVTLSCSPISGHRSVSWYQQTPGQGLQFLFEYFSETQRNKGNFPGRFSGRQFSNSRSEMNVSTLELGDSALYLCASSLTFPGQGSYGYTFGSGTRLTVV.

V usage is TRBV5-6 and J usage is TRBJ2-1; 15 nucleotides match TRBD2. Germline V gives CDR1 SGHDT, CDR2 YYEEEE. The CDR3 loop spans 19 amino acids. V lost 4 bases and J lost 2; bases outside the gene matches: 10. Here the CDR3 DNA reads TGTGCCAGCAGCCTACGGACTAGCGGGGGGGCTTTGACCTACAATGAGCAGTTCTTC. It is translated as CASSLRTSGGALTYNEQFF.

The table lists this clone with a count of one. The genes are TRBV27 and TRBJ1-2, with a weak D call TRBD1 (6 bases). Looked up from germline, CDR1 is MNHEY and CDR2 is SMNVEV (reference sequence). The CDR3 sequence is 13 residues long. V lost 1 base, J lost 8 bases, and 11 bases lay in between. The CDR3 nucleotides read TGTGCCAGCAGTTTATGGGGGGCAAGGGGCTACACCTTC. Translation: CASSLWGARGYTF.

The V call is TRBV9, the J call TRBJ2-2; the match to TRBD1 covers 7 bases. CDR3 length: 15 residues. The V segment lost 0 bases and the J segment 4 bases; nucleotides outside the gene matches: 3. Per the germline V gene, CDR1 is SGDLS and CDR2 is YYNGEE. CDR3 loop: CASSVGTGATGELFF. CDR3 bases: TGTGCCAGCAGCGTAGGAACAGGGGCCACCGGGGAGCTGTTTTTT.

The chain couples TRBV20-1 to TRBJ2-7, with D possibly matching TRBD1 (5 bases). V was cut by 6 bases and J by 6 bases, with 12 bases left in between. The CDR3 runs to 11 residues. Germline loops: CDR1 DFQATT, CDR2 SNEGSKA (reference sequence). CDR3 sequence (DNA): TGCAGTGCCAGGGTGTCGATCGAGCAGTACTTC. Its protein is CSARVSIEQYF.

This clone was seen only once. This rearrangement joins TRBV4-1 to TRBJ2-7; D is uncertain. Germline CDR1 reads MGHRA; CDR2 reads YSYEKL. Trimming stripped 1 base from V and 7 bases from J, with 17 bases between. There are 15 residues in the CDR3. CDR3 amino acids: CASSQAFGFRGEQYF. The CDR3 DNA follows: TGCGCCAGCAGCCAAGCTTTTGGCTTTCGTGGAGAGCAGTACTTC.

This chain joins TRBV6-5 and TRBJ2-7; D may be TRBD1 or TRBD2 (5 bases each). The germline V gene has CDR1 MNHEY and CDR2 SVGAGI. Trimming stripped 2 bases from V and 1 base from J, with 12 bases between. This CDR3 spans 15 amino acids. CDR3 loop: CASSYRDAASYEQYF. CDR3 sequence (DNA): TGTGCCAGCAGTTACCGGGACGCCGCATCCTACGAGCAGTACTTC.

This clone is medium-sized in the sample. V usage is TRBV29-1 and J usage is TRBJ2-2; D is possibly TRBD1 (6 bases). V dropped 6 bases and J dropped 4 bases, with 12 bases sitting between them. The CDR3 has 13 amino acids. CDR1 is SQVTM and CDR2 is ANQGSEA in the germline V gene. This CDR3 is CSVETGPTGELFF. CDR3 sequence (DNA): TGCAGCGTCGAGACAGGACCCACCGGGGAGCTGTTTTTT.

The chain recombines TRBV11-2 with TRBJ1-1; no clear D. CDR3 length: 14 amino acids. From germline, CDR1 is SGHAT and CDR2 FQNNGV. V was pared by 5 bases and J by 7 bases, with 17 bases between. CDR3 sequence (DNA): TGTGCCAGCAGCCCACCTTATATGAGAGGTGAAGCTTTCTTT. Translated: CASSPPYMRGEAFF.

The chain combines TRBV7-6 with TRBJ2-2; D is undetermined. The CDR3 length is 13 residues. V lost 5 bases, J lost 5 bases, and 9 bases lay in between. Germline V gene sequence: CDR1 SGHVS, CDR2 FNYEAQ. This chain's CDR3 is CASSQLGTGELFF. CDR3 nucleotides: TGTGCCAGCAGCCAACTGGGGACCGGGGAGCTGTTTTTT.

This chain links TRBV25-1 with TRBJ1-2, with D perhaps matching TRBD1 (5 bases). The ends were cut back, 0 bases at V and 7 bases at J, with 12 bases in the middle. In germline, CDR1 is MGHDK, CDR2 SYGVNS. The CDR3 consists of 14 residues. The CDR3 DNA is TGTGCCAGCAGTGAATATAGTGGGGACGTTGGCTACACCTTC. Protein: CASSEYSGDVGYTF.

This chain links TRBV19 with TRBJ2-7, with 7 bases fitting TRBD2. CDR1 LNHDA and CDR2 SQIVND come from the germline V gene (reference sequence). This CDR3 has 14 residues. V gave up 5 bases and J gave up 2 bases; unmatched junction bases: 6. The chain's CDR3 is CASSLTGGAYEQYF. CDR3 nucleotides: TGTGCCAGTAGTCTGACGGGGGGTGCCTACGAGCAGTACTTC.

This clone was counted a single time. The chain carries TRBV18 and TRBJ2-6; D may match TRBD1 or TRBD2 (5 bases each). The germline V and J ends were trimmed by 0 bases and 4 bases, with 16 bases remaining between them. In germline, CDR1 is KGHSH, CDR2 LQKENI. CDR3 length: 18 residues. This CDR3 is CASSPPGDGVAGANVLTF. CDR3 DNA: TGTGCCAGCTCACCACCGGGGGACGGGGTGGCCGGGGCCAACGTCCTGACTTTC.

This chain joins TRBV6-5 and TRBJ2-5, with D maybe TRBD1 (5 bases). CDR1 and CDR2 (germline): MNHEY, SVGAGI. Trimming took off 8 bases at V and 5 bases at J, with 12 bases between the two ends. The CDR3 runs 12 residues. The CDR3 protein is CASGQGVETQYF. The CDR3 DNA sequence: TGTGCCAGCGGCCAGGGTGTGGAGACCCAGTACTTC.